This section outlines one T cell receptor beta chain sequence together with its context. The antigen remains unidentified. Repertoires were generated with immunoSEQ multiplex PCR, while TCRdb's copy carries only in-frame clones and drops some. The data show about 62,000 clones, 70% to 85% seen once. The sample originates from a study of siplizumab effects on memory and regulatory T cells. Whole-study results and caveats: Most proliferating CD4+ or CD8+ clones, roughly 75-95%, had no naive or memory assignment. Alloreactive clones mapping to unstimulated subsets formed only a minor fraction. Whether the proliferating Tregs (from siplizumab cultures) were suppressive was not confirmed.

Unstimulated naive, memory, effector memory and TEMRA subsets were also sequenced, drawn from a few donor pairs. V lost 4 bases and J lost 6, with 3 bases in between. This CDR3 region has 10 residues. CDR1 is SNHLY, CDR2 FYNNEI, per germline. The sequence came from a human donor in good health. The gene calls are TRBV2 and TRBJ2-5; D not resolved. Source material: memory CD4+ T cells sorted from blood. DNA for the CDR3: TGTGCCAGCAGTGGAAAGACCCAGTACTTC. This sequence encodes CASSGKTQYF.